The rows below give T cell receptor beta chains drawn from one sample of a study of control samples from healthy donors and cancer patients. The data were produced by immunoSEQ multiplex PCR, yet TCRdb's version contains in-frame clones alone and is incomplete. The sample holds more than 50,000 clones, around 90% seen once. Sequenced sample: blood. The receptors originated from a man aged 50 to 60 in good health. The CDR3 runs from the conserved cysteine through the conserved F or W. D genes are given only for firm matches. Size tells how often a clone was seen (once, few, many) or the class of an expanded clone, and some rows leave it out.

CDR3 DNA,CDR3 protein,D gene,J gene,V gene,clone size
TGTGCCAGTACCCGGCTTAGCGGGAGGAGGACCGGGGAGCTGTTTTTT,CASTRLSGRRTGELFF,TRBD2,TRBJ2-2,TRBV19,-
TGTGCCAGCAGCCCCGGGACTAGCGGCACAGATACGCAGTATTTT,CASSPGTSGTDTQYF,TRBD2,TRBJ2-3,TRBV7-9,-
TGTGCCAGCAGGGTGGGACCCCTGGATGACTCACCCCTCCACTTT,CASRVGPLDDSPLHF,-,TRBJ1-6,TRBV5-5,-
TGCGCCAGCAGTGGACCGGACAGGGGGCTGAATGAGCAGTTCTTC,CASSGPDRGLNEQFF,TRBD1,TRBJ2-1,TRBV10-2,-
TGTGCCAGTAGTCCCGAAACGTTGGCTCAGCCCCAGCATTTT,CASSPETLAQPQHF,-,TRBJ1-5,TRBV19,-
TGTGCCAGCAGCCAAGATTTGGCTAGCGGGAGAACCCAGTACTTC,CASSQDLASGRTQYF,TRBD2,TRBJ2-5,TRBV14,-
TGTGCCAGCAGTTTACTGGCGGGATCCTACGAGCAGTACTTC,CASSLLAGSYEQYF,-,TRBJ2-7,TRBV27,-
TGTGCCAGCAGTTTACGGGGGGGATACAATGAGCAGTTCTTC,CASSLRGGYNEQFF,TRBD2,TRBJ2-1,TRBV27,-
TGTGCCAGTAGTATAGCAGGGTTCTCCTACGAGCAGTACTTC,CASSIAGFSYEQYF,-,TRBJ2-7,TRBV19,-
TGTGCCAGCAGCTTAGCGCACGAGACCCAGTACTTC,CASSLAHETQYF,-,TRBJ2-5,TRBV7-8,-
TGTGCCAGTAGTATGGACAGATCAACTGGAAACACCATATATTTT,CASSMDRSTGNTIYF,-,TRBJ1-3,TRBV19,-
TGTGCCAGCAGCCCCCGCCCGGGACAGGGTATCTATGGCTACACCTTC,CASSPRPGQGIYGYTF,TRBD1,TRBJ1-2,TRBV11-2,-
TGCGCCAGCAGCGCACAGGGGGGAGCCAGCACAGATACGCAGTATTTT,CASSAQGGASTDTQYF,TRBD1,TRBJ2-3,TRBV5-1,-
TGTGCCAGCAGCCAAGTGTCAGACGCTGGAAACACCATATATTTT,CASSQVSDAGNTIYF,-,TRBJ1-3,TRBV4-2,-
TGTGCCAGCATGGCTAGCGGGCTAACCTCCTACGAGCAGTACTTC,CASMASGLTSYEQYF,TRBD2,TRBJ2-7,TRBV6-6,-
TGTGCCAGCAGCTTAGCAAGCTCCTACAATGAGCAGTTCTTC,CASSLASSYNEQFF,-,TRBJ2-1,TRBV13,-
TGTGCCAGCAGCTTGGACAGGGAGGCCACTGAAGCTTTCTTT,CASSLDREATEAFF,TRBD1,TRBJ1-1,TRBV7-3,once
TGTGCTAGTGGTTTCCTCATGAATGAGCAGTTCTTC,CASGFLMNEQFF,-,TRBJ2-1,TRBV12-5,-
TGTGCCAGCAGTGCGTGGACAGGGGGCTTTCCTAATGAAAAACTGTTTTTT,CASSAWTGGFPNEKLFF,TRBD1,TRBJ1-4,TRBV6-1,-
TGCGCCAGCAGGTCCGGGACGGCCCTAACCGGGGAGCTGTTTTTT,CASRSGTALTGELFF,-,TRBJ2-2,TRBV5-1,-
TGTGCCAGTCGATTGGGGGGAGGGTACGAGCAGTACTTC,CASRLGGGYEQYF,TRBD2,TRBJ2-7,TRBV6-5,-
TGTGCCAGCAGCCAAGAAAGCAGCACCGGGGAGCTGTTTTTT,CASSQESSTGELFF,-,TRBJ2-2,TRBV4-2,-